One sample yielded the 28 T cell receptor beta chains listed below, sequenced in a study of cytomegalovirus exposure and HLA in healthy donors. PCR primers comprised 60 Vbeta and 13 Jbeta primers. Sequenced by immunoSEQ multiplex PCR; TCRdb stores in-frame clones only, minus some. The table has more than 100,000 clones, approximately 77% seen once. Material for sequencing was PBMCs. These receptors all stem from a woman aged 55-70 years in good health and CMV-seronegative.

This clone was seen a handful of times. The gene calls are TRBV5-1 and TRBJ2-5; 10 bases line up with TRBD2. Trimming removed 4 bases from V and 2 bases from J; junction bases left unmatched: 11. This CDR3 contains 17 residues. Germline values: CDR1 SGHRS, CDR2 YFSETQ. CDR3 region: CASSNQASGGKQETQYF. In DNA form, the CDR3 reads TGCGCCAGCAGCAATCAGGCTAGCGGGGGTAAGCAAGAGACCCAGTACTTC.

The chain couples TRBV5-4 to TRBJ1-4; possible D gene TRBD1, 5 bases. Germline V CDR1 and CDR2: SGHNT, YYREEE (reference sequence). V was cut by 0 bases and J by 4 bases, with 7 bases left in between. The CDR3 sequence is 14 residues long. The CDR3 protein is CASSLGQRNEKLFF. In nucleotides, the CDR3 is TGTGCCAGCAGCTTGGGACAGCGTAATGAAAAACTGTTTTTT.

The rearrangement links TRBV5-1 to TRBJ2-5; 11 positions agree with TRBD2. This CDR3 region has 16 residues. The ends lost 0 bases at V and 2 bases at J; junction bases unmatched: 3. From germline, CDR1 is SGHRS and CDR2 YFSETQ. CDR3 protein: CASSLAASGGQETQYF. The CDR3, as DNA: TGCGCCAGCAGCTTGGCGGCTAGCGGGGGGCAAGAGACCCAGTACTTC.

This clone is a singleton in its sample. This chain connects TRBV19 to TRBJ1-1, with 9 bases that match TRBD1. The CDR3 consists of 14 residues. Germline trimming cut 6 bases from V and 7 bases from J; bases unmatched to any gene: 9. Germline CDR1 and CDR2: LNHDA and SQIVND (reference sequence). Written as DNA, the CDR3 is TGTGCCAGTAGCAGGAGACAGGGGGTTGATGAAGCTTTCTTT. It translates to CASSRRQGVDEAFF. The variable domain in full, completed from reference TRBV19 and TRBJ1-1, reads DGGITQSPKYLFRKEGQNVTLSCEQNLNHDAMYWYRQDPGQGLRLIYYSQIVNDFQKGDIAEGYSVSREKKESFPLTVTSAQKNPTAFYLCASSRRQGVDEAFFGQGTRLTVV.

The V call is TRBV5-1, the J call TRBJ2-1, with D unclear. Trimming pared 0 bases from V and 0 bases from J, leaving 7 bases between. The CDR3 is made up of 15 amino acids. CDR1 and CDR2 from the germline V gene are SGHRS and YFSETQ. The CDR3 nucleotides read TGCGCCAGCAGCTTGGGTAGGAGCTCCTACAATGAGCAGTTCTTC. This codes for CASSLGRSSYNEQFF. Full variable domain (rest looked up from reference TRBV5-1 and TRBJ2-1): KAGVTQTPRYLIKTRGQQVTLSCSPISGHRSVSWYQQTPGQGLQFLFEYFSETQRNKGNFPGRFSGRQFSNSRSEMNVSTLELGDSALYLCASSLGRSSYNEQFFGPGTRLTVL.

The J gene is TRBJ1-2, the V gene TRBV6-5, with 7 bases that match TRBD1. Trimming took 5 bases from V and 0 from J; bases not matched to a gene: 3. The CDR3 length is 14 residues. CDR1 is MNHEY, CDR2 SVGAGI, per germline. CDR3 nucleotide sequence: TGTGCCAGCAGTAAGACAGGGACTAACTATGGCTACACCTTC. The encoded protein is CASSKTGTNYGYTF.

The rearrangement joins TRBV5-1 to TRBJ2-5; D not resolved. Germline-derived CDR1 and CDR2 are SGHRS and YFSETQ. The CDR3 runs 13 residues. V gave up 4 bases and J gave up 5 bases, with 12 bases separating them. The chain's CDR3 is CASSPHHGETQYF. The CDR3 bases are TGCGCCAGCAGCCCTCATCACGGGGAGACCCAGTACTTC. The variable domain in full, with the rest retrieved from reference TRBV5-1 and TRBJ2-5, is KAGVTQTPRYLIKTRGQQVTLSCSPISGHRSVSWYQQTPGQGLQFLFEYFSETQRNKGNFPGRFSGRQFSNSRSEMNVSTLELGDSALYLCASSPHHGETQYFGPGTRLLVL.

This clone was seen more than once but under ten times. The V gene is TRBV28, the J gene TRBJ1-5; 8 bases fit TRBD1. V dropped 8 bases and J dropped 5; count of bases not matched to a gene: 8. The V gene's germline CDR1 is MDHEN and CDR2 SYDVKM. The CDR3 loop spans 14 amino acids. For the CDR3, the DNA is TGTGCCAGCCGGACAGGGAATTTTTATCAGCCCCAGCATTTT. Protein: CASRTGNFYQPQHF.

This clone has only a few counts. The chain carries TRBV29-1 and TRBJ2-5, with D maybe TRBD1 (5 bases). The J call may be wrong; the DNA end is better matched by TRBJ2-7. Germline V gene data show CDR1 as SQVTM and CDR2 as ANQGSEA. The CDR3 spans 12 residues. DNA for the CDR3: TGCAGCGTTGAAAAACAGGCTGGCGAGCAGTACTTC. Its protein product is CSVEKQAGEQYF.

This rearrangement joins TRBV29-1 to TRBJ1-6, with TRBD1 matching 8 bases. J was trimmed by 6 bases and V by 8 bases; bases with no gene match: 9. The CDR3 is 14 amino acids. Per the germline V gene, CDR1 is SQVTM and CDR2 is ANQGSEA. CDR3 residues: CSSDRGTLNSPLHF. The CDR3 region has the DNA TGCAGCTCCGACAGGGGCACCCTTAATTCACCCCTCCACTTT.

The chain carries TRBV6-1 and TRBJ2-7, with 9 bases identical to TRBD2. J was trimmed by 7 bases and V by 2 bases; bases with no gene match: 12. CDR3 size: 16 residues. The germline V gene has CDR1 MNHNS and CDR2 SASEGT. The CDR3 loop reads CASSETAAGGGSEQYF. CDR3 sequence (DNA): TGTGCCAGCAGTGAAACTGCGGCGGGGGGGGGCAGTGAGCAGTACTTC.

The chain couples TRBV5-6 to TRBJ2-6; maybe TRBD2 (5 bases). This CDR3 has 15 residues. Germline V gene data show CDR1 as SGHDT and CDR2 as YYEEEE. The V end lost 4 bases, the J end lost 2 bases, and 10 bases lay between the germline ends. The CDR3, as DNA: TGTGCCAGCAGCCGAGAAGCGGCTGGGGCCAACGTCCTGACTTTC. Translation gives CASSREAAGANVLTF.

The chain has TRBV6-6 and TRBJ1-6; D possibly corresponds to TRBD1 (6 bases). The CDR3 has 13 residues. Germline V gene lookup returns CDR1 MNHNY and CDR2 SVGAGI (reference sequence). V was shortened by 6 bases and J by 12 bases, with 15 bases between the two germline ends. The CDR3 region is CASRPGQGGPLHF. Written as DNA, the CDR3 is TGTGCCAGCAGACCGGGACAAGGAGGACCCCTCCACTTT.

The chain joins TRBV10-3 to TRBJ2-1, with 9 bases matching TRBD2. The J segment lost 6 bases and the V segment lost 5 bases, leaving 5 bases of the junction unmatched. The CDR3 is made up of 14 amino acids. Per the germline V gene, CDR1 is ENHRY and CDR2 is SYGVKD. Here the CDR3 reads CAISQREAPNEQFF. The CDR3 DNA sequence: TGTGCCATCAGTCAGCGGGAGGCCCCCAATGAGCAGTTCTTC.

V usage is TRBV28 and J usage is TRBJ2-5; 9 positions match TRBD2. Germline CDR1 and CDR2: MDHEN and SYDVKM. With V trimmed by 6 bases and J by 5 bases, 7 bases remained unmatched. The CDR3 totals 14 residues. The CDR3 reads CASRAGGTSETQYF. CDR3 DNA sequence: TGTGCCAGCAGGGCGGGGGGGACATCCGAGACCCAGTACTTC.

The chain links TRBV9 to TRBJ2-3; 8 nucleotides match TRBD1. Germline-derived CDR1 and CDR2 are SGDLS and YYNGEE. This CDR3 region has 15 residues. With 10 bases clipped from V and 5 bases from J, the junction kept 15 bases outside the gene matches. The CDR3 is CAALFTQGAKDTQYF. The CDR3 region has the DNA TGTGCCGCTTTATTCACCCAGGGGGCTAAAGATACGCAGTATTTT.

The CDR3 nucleotides are TGTGCCAGCAGTTACTCGAACAGGGCCCGTTCACCCCTCCACTTT. It is translated as CASSYSNRARSPLHF. The J gene is TRBJ1-6, the V gene TRBV6-5; tentatively, D is TRBD1 (6 bases). The CDR3 is made up of 15 amino acids. The germline V gene encodes CDR1 MNHEY and CDR2 SVGAGI. V was pared by 0 bases and J by 9 bases, with 12 bases between.

The V and J genes are TRBV6-1 and TRBJ1-1; perhaps TRBD1 as D (5 bases). The germline V gene has CDR1 MNHNS and CDR2 SASEGT. The CDR3 has 14 amino acids. The ends were cut back, 4 bases at V and 0 bases at J, with 9 bases in the middle. This CDR3 reads CASSGVTVNTEAFF. The DNA of the CDR3 is TGTGCCAGCAGTGGGGTGACAGTGAACACTGAAGCTTTCTTT.

This clone was counted once. The gene calls are TRBV13 and TRBJ2-5; 13 positions match TRBD2. Gene TRBJ2-7 matches the end of the DNA better, so the J call may be wrong. Germline values: CDR1 PRHDT, CDR2 FYEKMQ (reference sequence). This CDR3 is 16 amino acids long. CDR3 sequence: CASSLGGTSGMYEQYF. DNA of the CDR3: TGTGCCAGCAGCTTAGGGGGGACTAGCGGGATGTACGAGCAGTACTTC.

The chain couples TRBV2 to TRBJ1-1, with a weak D call TRBD1 (5 bases). Trimming took 7 bases from V and 6 from J, leaving 21 bases between them. CDR1 and CDR2 (germline): SNHLY, FYNNEI. This CDR3 spans 15 amino acids. CDR3 DNA: TGTGCCAGCAACGACAATTGGGGGGGGAGCGCTGAAGCTTTCTTT. Residues: CASNDNWGGSAEAFF.

The rearrangement joins TRBV5-1 to TRBJ2-7; 12 bases map to TRBD1. The length of the CDR3 is 16 residues. Trimming cost V 6 bases and J 6 bases; bases outside gene matches: 13. CDR1 is SGHRS and CDR2 is YFSETQ in the germline V gene. DNA of the CDR3: TGCGCCAGCAATCTGGCAGGGGGGACAGGGGGCAGCGAGCAGTACTTC. Translating gives CASNLAGGTGGSEQYF.

V usage is TRBV5-1 and J usage is TRBJ2-5; 7 bases match TRBD2. Germline CDR1 and CDR2: SGHRS and YFSETQ. The length of the CDR3 is 14 residues. The V gene end was trimmed by 1 base and the J gene end by 4 bases; junction bases not matched to a gene: 4. The CDR3: CASSLPGGGETQYF. Written as DNA, the CDR3 is TGCGCCAGCAGCTTGCCGGGAGGAGGAGAGACCCAGTACTTC. Looking up the rest from reference TRBV5-1 and TRBJ2-5 gives the full variable domain: KAGVTQTPRYLIKTRGQQVTLSCSPISGHRSVSWYQQTPGQGLQFLFEYFSETQRNKGNFPGRFSGRQFSNSRSEMNVSTLELGDSALYLCASSLPGGGETQYFGPGTRLLVL.

Only one count was recorded for this clone. The chain carries TRBV5-1 and TRBJ1-6; TRBD1 aligns across 7 bases. The germline V gene encodes CDR1 SGHRS and CDR2 YFSETQ. The length of the CDR3 is 16 residues. Losses at the gene ends were 4 bases for V and 7 bases for J; bases not matched to a gene: 11. The CDR3: CASSPSRGQQNSPLHF. DNA for the CDR3: TGCGCCAGCAGCCCATCCAGGGGACAGCAGAATTCACCCCTCCACTTT.

The chain is built from TRBV5-4 and TRBJ2-3; 9 positions match TRBD1. The CDR3 is made up of 13 amino acids. The V segment lost 3 bases and the J segment 5 bases; nucleotides outside the gene matches: 1. CDR1 SGHNT and CDR2 YYREEE come from the germline V gene (reference sequence). The CDR3 sequence: CASSYRGQDTQYF. In DNA, the CDR3 is TGTGCCAGCAGCTACAGGGGGCAAGATACGCAGTATTTT.

The chain joins TRBV7-6 to TRBJ2-7; unclear D gene. The germline V gene has CDR1 SGHVS and CDR2 FNYEAQ. The CDR3 totals 14 residues. V was shortened by 2 bases and J by 3 bases, with 11 bases between the two germline ends. Written as DNA, the CDR3 is TGTGCCAGCAGCTTAAGCCCTCCTGGCTACGAGCAGTACTTC. This sequence encodes CASSLSPPGYEQYF.

The genes are TRBV6-6 and TRBJ2-1, with D possibly TRBD2 on 5 matching bases. The V gene lost 0 bases and the J gene lost 1 base, with 10 bases spanning the gap. Germline V gives CDR1 MNHNY, CDR2 SVGAGI (reference sequence). This CDR3 is 16 amino acids long. CDR3 in amino acids: CASSYSGRGSYNEQFF. For the CDR3, the DNA is TGTGCCAGCAGTTACTCTGGACGGGGTTCCTACAATGAGCAGTTCTTC.

The chain employs TRBV5-4 and TRBJ2-3; 10 positions agree with TRBD2. With V trimmed by 5 bases and J by 8 bases, 8 bases remained unmatched. The CDR3 has 14 amino acids. Germline V gene data show CDR1 as SGHNT and CDR2 as YYREEE (reference sequence). The CDR3 reads CASSTSGTRGTQYF. The DNA for the CDR3 is TGTGCCAGCAGTACTAGCGGGACGAGAGGTACGCAGTATTTT.

The rearrangement uses TRBV5-1 and TRBJ2-7, with D possibly TRBD2 on 5 matching bases. The germline V gene has CDR1 SGHRS and CDR2 YFSETQ. The length of the CDR3 is 12 residues. The V and J ends lost 7 bases and 3 bases respectively, with 11 bases between them. The CDR3 is CASSDGNYEQYF. The CDR3 DNA reads TGCGCCAGCTCGGACGGGAACTACGAGCAGTACTTC.